This TCR beta chain was identified during a study of CD8+CD57+ T cells in acquired aplastic anemia. Study-wide background: The DNA of sorted CD4+ and CD8+ cells averaged roughly 3.2 ug.

General study points: The number of CD8+ CDR3 sequences shared by patients and controls was fewer than 35. Patients showed no significant difference from controls in CD8+ Simpson's diversity.

On this clonotype: Its antigen is not known.

The CDR3 spans 15 residues. V was pared by 1 base and J by 6 bases, with 5 bases of the junction left unmatched. Genomic DNA provided the template from which TCR beta VDJ and CDR3 profiles were obtained. Each CDR3 protein gets one entry after TCRdb re-called the reads with MiXCR. The data hold 250,000 to 300,000 distinct CDR3 sequences, with 55% to 65% observed a single time. The sequence derives from a human donor with severe aplastic anemia or a healthy control (not recorded which). The rearrangement joins TRBV12-3 or TRBV12-4 to TRBJ1-2; 10 bases match TRBD1. Sequencing was carried out using sorted CD4+, CD8+, or CD8+CD57+ T cells (not recorded which) from PBMCs. CDR3 sequence reads: CASSLDGTGANGYTF. The CDR3 nucleotides read TGTGCCAGCAGTTTAGATGGGACAGGGGCGAATGGCTACACCTTC.